The clone carrying this T cell receptor beta chain has a count of ten or more. The data belong to a study of T-cell reconstitution after alpha-beta-depleted transplantation in children. V shed 4 bases and J shed 2 bases, with 21 bases lying between them. Germline V gene sequence: CDR1 LGHNA, CDR2 YNFKEQ. The CDR3 extends over 17 amino acids. The authors prepared the TCRbeta library with unique molecular identifiers. TCRdb ran MiXCR on the PCR reads and lists one entry per CDR3 protein. Among some 110,000 distinct CDR3 sequences listed, around 10% were seen once. The sequencing used PBMCs, collected before TCRalphabeta/CD19-depleted stem cell transplant. The V call is TRBV4-2, the J call TRBJ2-7, with D tentatively TRBD1 or TRBD2 (5 bases each). This clonotype was obtained from a boy younger than 10 with acute lymphoblastic leukemia, due to receive a stem cell transplant. The CDR3 loop reads CASSPNVSPGSPYEQYF. In nucleotides, the CDR3 is TGTGCCAGCAGCCCAAACGTGTCGCCAGGGAGCCCCTACGAGCAGTACTTC.